The 10 T cell receptor beta chains given below trace back to one sample, sequenced in a study of identical twins. TCRdb reprocessed the 5' RACE reads via MiXCR and lists one record per CDR3 protein. In the table there are approximately 690,000 distinct CDR3 sequences, 5.5% to 6.5% of which are singletons. The sequenced sample was naive T cells sorted from blood. The origin of the receptors is a man younger than 35 in good health.

This clonotype was detected ten times or more. The chain links TRBV20-1 to TRBJ2-1; D uncertain. V lost 5 bases and J 5 bases, leaving 10 bases between the germline ends. This CDR3 spans 12 amino acids. Germline loops: CDR1 DFQATT, CDR2 SNEGSKA (reference sequence). The CDR3 spells CSAPFKHNEQFF. The CDR3 DNA follows: TGCAGTGCTCCATTTAAGCACAATGAGCAGTTCTTC.

Many counts were recorded for this clonotype. The rearrangement uses TRBV29-1 and TRBJ2-2; 7 nucleotides align to TRBD1. The CDR3 is 16 amino acids. With 4 bases clipped from V and 1 base from J, the junction kept 9 bases outside the gene matches. The V gene's germline CDR1 is SQVTM and CDR2 ANQGSEA. CDR3 nucleotides: TGCAGCGTTGTTGTTAGGGGGCAGGTGAACACCGGGGAGCTGTTTTTT. Its protein product is CSVVVRGQVNTGELFF.

This clonotype was seen many times. CDR3 DNA: TGCGCCAGCAGCTTGGCCGAGAGAGATACGCAGTATTTT. Encoded protein: CASSLAERDTQYF. V usage is TRBV5-1 and J usage is TRBJ2-3; D is uncertain. Trimming cost V 0 bases and J 5 bases, with 7 bases left between them. The germline V gene has CDR1 SGHRS and CDR2 YFSETQ. The CDR3 spans 13 residues.

This clonotype showed up just a few times. The chain joins TRBV7-9 to TRBJ2-3; tentatively, D is TRBD2 (6 bases). Germline CDR1 and CDR2: SEHNR and FQNEAQ (reference sequence). This CDR3 is 15 amino acids long. Between the trimmed V and J ends, which lost 2 bases and 3 bases, there was a span of 12 bases. CDR3 in amino acids: CASSLIQEGTDTQYF. CDR3 coding DNA: TGTGCCAGCAGCTTAATACAGGAGGGGACAGATACGCAGTATTTT. The full variable domain, completed using reference TRBV7-9 and TRBJ2-3, is DTGVSQNPRHKITKRGQNVTFRCDPISEHNRLYWYRQTLGQGPEFLTYFQNEAQLEKSRLLSDRFSAERPKGSFSTLEIQRTEQGDSAMYLCASSLIQEGTDTQYFGPGTRLTVL.

V and J are TRBV18 and TRBJ2-3; a weak D match, TRBD1 (5 bases). V gave up 1 base and J gave up 0 bases, with 14 bases separating them. CDR1 is KGHSH and CDR2 is LQKENI in the germline V gene. This CDR3 region has 17 residues. Written as DNA, the CDR3 is TGTGCCAGCTCACCACTTGCCGACAGTTCTAGCACAGATACGCAGTATTTT. Its protein is CASSPLADSSSTDTQYF.

The V gene is TRBV7-9, the J gene TRBJ2-7; a weak D match, TRBD2 (6 bases). V lost 4 bases to trimming and J lost 2 bases, with 15 bases between them. The CDR3 has 15 residues. Germline CDR1 and CDR2: SEHNR and FQNEAQ (reference sequence). The CDR3 nucleotides read TGTGCCAGCAGCTCACTAACCACTAGCCCCTACGAGCAGTACTTC. It encodes CASSSLTTSPYEQYF.

Ten or more counts support this clonotype. The chain links TRBV7-2 to TRBJ1-5, with 8 bases that match TRBD1. V shed 4 bases and J 4 bases; nucleotides not matched to a gene: 0. The CDR3 extends over 13 amino acids. The V gene's germline CDR1 is SGHTA and CDR2 FQGNSA. Written as DNA, the CDR3 is TGTGCCAGCAGCTACAGGGGGAATCAGCCCCAGCATTTT. Its translation: CASSYRGNQPQHF.

The chain uses TRBV7-9 and TRBJ1-3; D is perhaps TRBD1 (5 bases). CDR1 is SEHNR, CDR2 FQNEAQ, per germline (reference sequence). This CDR3 is 14 amino acids long. The ends were cut back, 3 bases at V and 8 bases at J, with 14 bases in the middle. The CDR3 is CASSFGGEGDTIYF. The DNA of the CDR3 is TGTGCCAGCAGCTTCGGCGGGGAAGGGGACACCATATATTTT.

The V call is TRBV20-1, the J call TRBJ2-5, with D possibly TRBD1 on 5 matching bases. In germline, CDR1 is DFQATT, CDR2 SNEGSKA (reference sequence). Trimming cost V 1 base and J 5 bases, with 8 bases left between them. This CDR3 has 12 amino acids. The CDR3 region has the DNA TGCAGTGCTAGAGGACAGTTGGAGACCCAGTACTTC. Translated: CSARGQLETQYF.

V usage is TRBV7-8 and J usage is TRBJ2-1; no clear D. Germline-derived CDR1 and CDR2 are SGHVS and FQNEAQ. The CDR3 has 15 residues. Trimming pared 0 bases from V and 9 bases from J, leaving 15 bases between. CDR3 residues: CASSLAGSAKVEQFF. CDR3 DNA: TGTGCCAGCAGCTTAGCTGGCTCAGCTAAAGTTGAGCAGTTCTTC.